This T cell receptor beta chain was profiled in a study of T-cell memory formation after mild COVID-19. For the study at large: There were largely donor-specific TCR clusters.

This clonotype was detected only a few times. What it recognizes is unknown. Study-level points and caveats: Pre-infection memory carried some responding clones, suggesting that cross-reactive memory joined.

Constant-segment-primed 5'RACE gave TCR alpha and TCR beta cDNA libraries with sample barcodes and UMIs. Each CDR3 protein gets one entry after TCRdb re-called the 5' RACE reads with MiXCR. The data hold a few hundred thousand distinct CDR3 sequences, with about 23% observed a single time. V was trimmed by 3 bases and J by 4 bases, leaving 7 bases between them. Germline assignment: CDR1 SGHVS and CDR2 FNYEAQ. The CDR3 contains 13 residues. Material for sequencing was PBMCs or a T cell subset sorted from them (not recorded which). This TCR derives from an adult woman who had mild COVID-19 (a few samples of this study predate the infection). Cell type and time point are not known. The V call is TRBV7-6, the J call TRBJ1-5; D is undetermined. The CDR3 DNA reads as TGTGCCAGCAGCTTGGACGAGAATCAGCCCCAGCATTTT. It translates to CASSLDENQPQHF.